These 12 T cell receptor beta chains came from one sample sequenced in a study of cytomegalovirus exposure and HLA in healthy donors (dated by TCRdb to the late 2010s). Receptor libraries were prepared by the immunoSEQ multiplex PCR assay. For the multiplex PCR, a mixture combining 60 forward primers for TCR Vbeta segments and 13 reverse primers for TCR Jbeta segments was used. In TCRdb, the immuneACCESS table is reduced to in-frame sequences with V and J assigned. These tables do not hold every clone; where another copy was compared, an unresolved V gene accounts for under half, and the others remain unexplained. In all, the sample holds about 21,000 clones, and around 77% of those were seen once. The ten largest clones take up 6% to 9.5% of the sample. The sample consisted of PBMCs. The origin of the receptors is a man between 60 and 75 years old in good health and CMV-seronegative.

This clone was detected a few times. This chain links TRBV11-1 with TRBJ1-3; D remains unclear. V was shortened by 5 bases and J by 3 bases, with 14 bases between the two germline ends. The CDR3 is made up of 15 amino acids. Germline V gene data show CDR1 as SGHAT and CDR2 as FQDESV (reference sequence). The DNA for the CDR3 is TGTGCCAGCAGCGCCGACGCGGTATTTGGAAACACCATATATTTT. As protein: CASSADAVFGNTIYF. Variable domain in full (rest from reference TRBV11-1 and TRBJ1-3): EAEVAQSPRYKITEKSQAVAFWCDPISGHATLYWYRQILGQGPELLVQFQDESVVDDSQLPKDRFSAERLKGVDSTLKIQPAELGDSAMYLCASSADAVFGNTIYFGEGSWLTVV.

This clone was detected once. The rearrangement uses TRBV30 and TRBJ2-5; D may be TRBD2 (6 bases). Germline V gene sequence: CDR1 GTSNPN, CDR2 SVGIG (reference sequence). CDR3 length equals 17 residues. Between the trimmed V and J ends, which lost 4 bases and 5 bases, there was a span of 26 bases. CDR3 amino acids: CAWNQFKGQGGRETQYF. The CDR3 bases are TGTGCCTGGAACCAATTCAAGGGGCAGGGAGGACGGGAGACCCAGTACTTC.

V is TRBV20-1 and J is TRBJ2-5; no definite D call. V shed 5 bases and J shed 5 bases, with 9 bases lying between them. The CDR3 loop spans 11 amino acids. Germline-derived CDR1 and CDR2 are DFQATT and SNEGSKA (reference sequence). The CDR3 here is CSAPARETQYF. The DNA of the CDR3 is TGCAGTGCTCCCGCGCGGGAGACCCAGTACTTC.

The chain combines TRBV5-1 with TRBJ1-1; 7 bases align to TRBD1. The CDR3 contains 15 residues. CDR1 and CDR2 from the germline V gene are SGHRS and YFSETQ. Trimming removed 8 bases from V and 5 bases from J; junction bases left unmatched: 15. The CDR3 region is CARRQGHPRGTEAFF. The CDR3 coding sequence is TGCGCCAGGAGACAGGGTCATCCTCGGGGGACTGAAGCTTTCTTT.

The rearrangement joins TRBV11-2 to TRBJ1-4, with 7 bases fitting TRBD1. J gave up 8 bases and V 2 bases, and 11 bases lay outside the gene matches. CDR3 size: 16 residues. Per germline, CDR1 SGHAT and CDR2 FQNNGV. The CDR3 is CASSLPRTGGREKLFF. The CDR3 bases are TGTGCCAGCAGCTTACCTAGGACAGGTGGGCGCGAAAAACTGTTTTTT.

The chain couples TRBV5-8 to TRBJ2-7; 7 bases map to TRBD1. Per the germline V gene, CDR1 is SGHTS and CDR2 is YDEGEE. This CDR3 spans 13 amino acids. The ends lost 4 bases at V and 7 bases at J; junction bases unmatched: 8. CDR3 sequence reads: CASSRTGVGEQYF. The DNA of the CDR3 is TGTGCCAGCAGCCGAACAGGGGTAGGTGAGCAGTACTTC.

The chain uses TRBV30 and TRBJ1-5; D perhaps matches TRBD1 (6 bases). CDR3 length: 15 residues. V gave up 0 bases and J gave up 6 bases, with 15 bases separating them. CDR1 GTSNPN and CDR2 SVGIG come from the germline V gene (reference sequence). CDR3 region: CAWSVRGAGSQPQHF. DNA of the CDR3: TGTGCCTGGAGTGTACGGGGGGCAGGATCTCAGCCCCAGCATTTT.

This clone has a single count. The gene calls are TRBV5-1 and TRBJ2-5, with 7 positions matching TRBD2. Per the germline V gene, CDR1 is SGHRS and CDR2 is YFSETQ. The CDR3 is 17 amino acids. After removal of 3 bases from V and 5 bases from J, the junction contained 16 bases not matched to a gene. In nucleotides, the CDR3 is TGCGCCAGCAGCTGGGGGGAGGGGTCTCCTATAAGGGAGACCCAGTACTTC. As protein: CASSWGEGSPIRETQYF.

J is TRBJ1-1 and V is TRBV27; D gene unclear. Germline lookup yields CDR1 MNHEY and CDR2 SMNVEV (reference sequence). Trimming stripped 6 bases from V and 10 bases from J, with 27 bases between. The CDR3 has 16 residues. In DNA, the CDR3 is TGTGCCAGCAGACTAAAGCCCTTGGGCGGACTTAAAGGAGCTTTCTTT. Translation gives CASRLKPLGGLKGAFF.

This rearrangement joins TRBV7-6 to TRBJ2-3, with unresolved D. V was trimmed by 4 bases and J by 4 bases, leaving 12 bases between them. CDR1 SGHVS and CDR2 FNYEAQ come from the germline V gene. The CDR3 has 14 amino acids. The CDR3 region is CASSSSGSADTQYF. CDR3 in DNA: TGTGCCAGCAGCTCCTCCGGGTCAGCAGATACGCAGTATTTT.

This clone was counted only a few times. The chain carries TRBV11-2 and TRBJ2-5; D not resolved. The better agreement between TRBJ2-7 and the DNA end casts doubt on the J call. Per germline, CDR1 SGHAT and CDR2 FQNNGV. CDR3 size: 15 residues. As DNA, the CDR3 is TGTGCCAGCAGCTTAGTCGGCCAGGCCTCCTACGAGCAGTACTTC. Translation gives CASSLVGQASYEQYF.

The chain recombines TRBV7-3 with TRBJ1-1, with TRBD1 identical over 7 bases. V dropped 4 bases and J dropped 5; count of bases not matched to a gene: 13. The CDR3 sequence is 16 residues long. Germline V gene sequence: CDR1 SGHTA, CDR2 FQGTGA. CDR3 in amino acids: CASSSEGSRGQTEAFF. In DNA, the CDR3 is TGTGCCAGCAGCTCGGAAGGATCAAGGGGGCAAACTGAAGCTTTCTTT. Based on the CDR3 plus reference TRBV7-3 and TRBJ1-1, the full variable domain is GAGVSQTPSNKVTEKGKYVELRCDPISGHTALYWYRQSLGQGPEFLIYFQGTGAADDSGLPNDRFFAVRPEGSVSTLKIQRTERGDSAVYLCASSSEGSRGQTEAFFGQGTRLTVV.